This T cell receptor beta chain comes out of a study of blood T cell repertoires in COVID-19. The germline gives CDR1 LGHDT, CDR2 YNNKEL (reference sequence). Trimming took off 2 bases at V and 4 bases at J, with 9 bases between the two ends. This CDR3 region has 13 residues. Using immunoSEQ multiplex PCR, the repertoire was profiled, and TCRdb retains in-frame clones only, with some absent. The table includes around 63,000 clones, around 86% detected once. The receptor was isolated from a woman of 80 years or more with active or convalescent COVID-19. The source material was peripheral blood. This sequence joins TRBV3-1 (or the pseudogene TRBV3-2) and TRBJ2-7; a weak D match, TRBD1 (5 bases). The CDR3: CASSQRTKYEQYF. CDR3 sequence (DNA): TGTGCCAGCAGCCAAAGGACAAAGTACGAGCAGTACTTC.